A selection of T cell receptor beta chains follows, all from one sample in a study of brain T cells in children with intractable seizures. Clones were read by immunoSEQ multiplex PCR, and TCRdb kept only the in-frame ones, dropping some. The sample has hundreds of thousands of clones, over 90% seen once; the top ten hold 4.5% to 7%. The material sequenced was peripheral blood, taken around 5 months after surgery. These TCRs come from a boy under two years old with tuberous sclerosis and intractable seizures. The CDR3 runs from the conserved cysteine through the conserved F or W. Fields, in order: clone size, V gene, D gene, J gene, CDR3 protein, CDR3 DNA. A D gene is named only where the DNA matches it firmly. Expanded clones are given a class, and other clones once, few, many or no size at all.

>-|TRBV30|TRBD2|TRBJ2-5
CAWRDGLAADKTQYF
TGTGCCTGGAGGGATGGACTAGCGGCCGATAAGACCCAGTACTTC
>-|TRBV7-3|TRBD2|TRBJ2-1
CASSPRLAGVIEQFF
TGTGCCAGCAGCCCCCGACTAGCGGGAGTCATTGAGCAGTTCTTC
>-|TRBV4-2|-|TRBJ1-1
CASSQAGRETEAFF
TGTGCCAGCAGCCAAGCGGGTAGGGAAACTGAAGCTTTCTTT
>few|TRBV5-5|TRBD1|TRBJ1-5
CARPRVGGQNLSHQPQHF
TGTGCCAGGCCGCGCGTCGGGGGACAGAACTTAAGCCATCAGCCCCAGCATTTT
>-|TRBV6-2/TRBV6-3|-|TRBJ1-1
CASSWRDANTEAFF
TGTGCCAGCAGTTGGCGGGACGCGAACACTGAAGCTTTCTTT
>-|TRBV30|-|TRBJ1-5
CAWGQRSGVNQPQHF
TGTGCCTGGGGCCAGAGGTCGGGGGTCAATCAGCCCCAGCATTTT
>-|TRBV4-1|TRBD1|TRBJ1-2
CASSQVGKGAFGYTF
TGCGCCAGCAGCCAAGTGGGGAAGGGGGCGTTTGGCTACACCTTC
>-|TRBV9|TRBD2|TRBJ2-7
CASSGSGAALYGQYF
TGTGCCAGCAGCGGAAGCGGGGCTGCGTTGTACGGGCAGTACTTC
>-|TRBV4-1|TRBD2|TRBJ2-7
CASSQIRTSPGEQYF
TGCGCCAGCAGCCAAATCCGGACTAGCCCCGGGGAGCAGTACTTC
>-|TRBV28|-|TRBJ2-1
CASTLGNEQFF
TGTGCCAGCACCCTGGGGAATGAGCAGTTCTTC
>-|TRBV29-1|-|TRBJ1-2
CSVDVAQSSGYTF
TGCAGCGTCGACGTCGCACAGTCCTCTGGCTACACCTTC
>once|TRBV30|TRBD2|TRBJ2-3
CAWSGGTSGTTDTQYF
TGTGCCTGGAGTGGGGGGACTAGCGGTACCACAGATACGCAGTATTTT
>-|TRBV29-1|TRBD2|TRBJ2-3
CSVGSAGGTDTQYF
TGCAGCGTTGGGTCAGCGGGGGGCACAGATACGCAGTATTTT
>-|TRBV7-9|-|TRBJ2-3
CASSLVSGSTDTQYF
TGTGCCAGCAGCTTAGTAAGTGGATCCACAGATACGCAGTATTTT
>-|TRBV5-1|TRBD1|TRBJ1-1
CASSLAVGAGQGRFGAFF
TGCGCCAGCAGCTTGGCTGTCGGGGCGGGACAGGGACGGTTTGGAGCTTTCTTT
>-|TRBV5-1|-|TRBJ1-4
CASSLPGAATNEKLFF
TGCGCCAGCAGCTTGCCGGGGGCTGCAACTAATGAAAAACTGTTTTTT
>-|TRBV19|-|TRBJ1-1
CASSLVVNTEAFF
TGTGCCAGTAGTTTGGTCGTTAACACTGAAGCTTTCTTT
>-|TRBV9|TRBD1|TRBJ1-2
CASSVGQGVSQYGYTF
TGTGCCAGCAGCGTAGGACAGGGGGTGTCACAATATGGCTACACCTTC
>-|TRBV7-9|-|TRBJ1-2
CASSLGDSHYTF
TGTGCCAGCAGCCTGGGGGATTCACACTACACCTTC
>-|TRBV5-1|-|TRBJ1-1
CASSSSGSINTEAFF
TGCGCCAGCAGCTCTTCAGGGTCTATAAACACTGAAGCTTTCTTT
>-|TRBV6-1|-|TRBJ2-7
CASSDGASSSYEQYF
TGTGCCAGCAGTGACGGGGCTTCAAGCTCCTACGAGCAGTACTTC
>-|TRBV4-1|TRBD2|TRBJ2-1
CASSLRLGGGAYNEQFF
TGCGCCAGCAGCCTCCGACTCGGCGGGGGGGCCTACAATGAGCAGTTCTTC
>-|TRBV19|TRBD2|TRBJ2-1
CASSLFGLAGFYNEQFF
TGTGCCAGTAGCCTATTCGGACTAGCGGGCTTTTACAATGAGCAGTTCTTC
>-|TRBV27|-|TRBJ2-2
CASSSLQWGTGELFF
TGTGCCAGCAGCTCCCTACAGTGGGGCACCGGGGAGCTGTTTTTT
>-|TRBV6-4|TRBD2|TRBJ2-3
CASSTSGRTDTQYF
TGTGCCAGCAGTACTAGCGGGAGGACAGATACGCAGTATTTT
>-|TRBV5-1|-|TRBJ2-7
CASSLDGEQYF
TGCGCCAGCAGCTTGGATGGCGAGCAGTACTTC
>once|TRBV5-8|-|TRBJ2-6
CASSLPGAGANVLTF
TGTGCCAGCAGCTTGCCCGGGGCGGGGGCCAACGTCCTGACTTTC
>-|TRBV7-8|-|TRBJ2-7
CASSLGTAYEQYF
TGTGCCAGCAGCTTAGGGACAGCCTACGAGCAGTACTTC
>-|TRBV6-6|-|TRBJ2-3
CASSPRDGGYLGDTQYF
TGTGCCAGCAGTCCCCGGGATGGGGGTTATTTGGGAGATACGCAGTATTTT
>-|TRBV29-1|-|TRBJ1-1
CSVVRDTEAFF
TGCAGCGTAGTAAGGGACACTGAAGCTTTCTTT
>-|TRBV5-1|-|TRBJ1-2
CASSFPGDGYTF
TGCGCCAGCAGCTTCCCAGGGGATGGCTACACCTTC
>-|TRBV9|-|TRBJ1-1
CASSVAPKDSPMNTEAFF
TGTGCCAGCAGCGTAGCTCCAAAGGACAGTCCCATGAACACTGAAGCTTTCTTT
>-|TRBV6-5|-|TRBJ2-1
CASSISWGVREQFF
TGTGCCAGCAGTATAAGCTGGGGGGTTAGAGAGCAGTTCTTC
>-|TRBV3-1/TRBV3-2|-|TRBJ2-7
CASSLTRTFSYEQYF
TGTGCCAGCAGCCTAACTAGAACTTTCTCCTACGAGCAGTACTTC
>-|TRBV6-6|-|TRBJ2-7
CASSYPPGTRVQYF
TGTGCCAGCAGTTACCCACCGGGGACCCGGGTGCAGTACTTC
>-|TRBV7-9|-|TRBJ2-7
CASSLRGPGYEQYF
TGTGCCAGCAGCCTTAGGGGCCCTGGGTACGAGCAGTACTTC
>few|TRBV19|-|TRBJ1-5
CASTGGYRGPQHF
TGTGCCAGTACAGGCGGCTATCGCGGGCCCCAGCATTTT
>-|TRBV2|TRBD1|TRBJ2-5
CASCRGTGGYGKETQYF
TGTGCCAGCTGCCGAGGGACAGGGGGCTATGGAAAAGAGACCCAGTACTTC
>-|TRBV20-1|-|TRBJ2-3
CSARQADTQYF
TGCAGTGCTAGGCAGGCAGATACGCAGTATTTT
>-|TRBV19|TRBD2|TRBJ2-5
CASSITSGGKETQYF
TGTGCCAGTAGTATAACTAGCGGGGGGAAAGAGACCCAGTACTTC
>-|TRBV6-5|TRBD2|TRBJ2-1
CASSPDVRAGYEQFF
TGTGCCAGCAGTCCCGACGTGCGAGCGGGGTATGAGCAGTTCTTC
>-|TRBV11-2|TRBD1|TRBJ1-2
CASSPSVDRGQEGYTF
TGTGCCAGCAGCCCCTCCGTTGACAGGGGGCAAGAGGGCTACACCTTC
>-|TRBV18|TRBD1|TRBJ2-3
CASSPTGDVDTQYF
TGTGCCAGCTCACCGACAGGGGACGTAGATACGCAGTATTTT
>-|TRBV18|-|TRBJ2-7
CASSLWGPLYEQYF
TGTGCCAGCTCACTATGGGGACCTCTCTACGAGCAGTACTTC
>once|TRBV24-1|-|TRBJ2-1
CATSDSRGAYNEQFF
TGTGCCACCAGTGATTCAAGGGGAGCCTACAATGAGCAGTTCTTC
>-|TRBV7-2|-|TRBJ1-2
CASSFSGFNYGYTF
TGTGCCAGCAGCTTTTCAGGATTTAACTATGGCTACACCTTC
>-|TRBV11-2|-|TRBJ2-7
CASSFGSNSYEQYF
TGTGCCAGCAGCTTTGGGAGTAACTCCTACGAGCAGTACTTC
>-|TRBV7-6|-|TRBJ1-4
CASSPGGGRREKLFF
TGTGCCAGCAGCCCCGGTGGGGGGCGACGTGAAAAACTGTTTTTT
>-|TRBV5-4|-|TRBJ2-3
CASSMSTDTQYF
TGTGCCAGCAGCATGAGCACAGATACGCAGTATTTT
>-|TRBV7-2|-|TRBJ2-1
CASSLQGGGNNEQFF
TGTGCCAGCAGCTTACAGGGCGGCGGAAACAATGAGCAGTTCTTC
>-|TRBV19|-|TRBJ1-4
CASSPVDSATNEKLFF
TGTGCCAGTAGTCCAGTGGACAGTGCAACTAATGAAAAACTGTTTTTT
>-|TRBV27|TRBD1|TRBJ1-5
CASSPLQGSNQPQHF
TGTGCCAGCAGTCCATTACAGGGGAGCAATCAGCCCCAGCATTTT
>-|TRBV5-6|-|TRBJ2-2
CASTQWDLGGELFF
TGTGCCAGCACCCAATGGGACCTCGGCGGGGAGCTGTTTTTT
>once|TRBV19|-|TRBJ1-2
CASSIAQEVWNYGYTF
TGTGCCAGTAGTATTGCTCAGGAGGTTTGGAACTATGGCTACACCTTC